This TCR beta chain emerged from a study of regulatory T cells in long-lasting Graves disease. Regarding the study as a whole: Samples came from peripheral blood alone, without thyroid tissue. Repertoires from persistent disease leaned toward TRBV28, TRBJ1-2 and TRBJ2-5.

Germline V gene sequence: CDR1 SGHTA, CDR2 FQGNSA. Trimming took 3 bases from V and 7 from J; bases not matched to a gene: 12. The CDR3 length is 16 residues. Construction of the TCR beta libraries employed iRepertoire HTBI primers in conjunction with Arm-PCR of CDR3 regions. Original processing methods: Among the samples, 62 TRBV and some 15 TRBJ segments were identified. TCRdb reprocessed the multiplex PCR reads via MiXCR and lists one record per CDR3 protein. TCRdb's processing, not the authors', yielded these V and J calls. The table shows hundreds of thousands of distinct CDR3 sequences, with under 25% occurring only once. As for time point: persistent/refractory GD, antithyroid drugs over 5 years with positive TRAb. Scientists built the TCR library using RNA that was extracted from PBMCs. An endocrinology unit in Xi'an, China, supplied the patients. This clonotype was counted ten times or more. Its specificity is unknown.

Sample: peripheral blood mononuclear cells (PBMCs), taken when the disease was refractory, from a patient treated with antithyroid drugs. This sequence originates from a female donor with Graves disease. The V call is TRBV7-2, the J call TRBJ1-2; 9 bases are shared with TRBD1. The CDR3 region has the DNA TGTGCCAGCAGCTTTGGGACAGGGTTAATTTCGGGTGGCTACACCTTC. This sequence encodes CASSFGTGLISGGYTF.